This T cell receptor beta chain was observed in a study of cytomegalovirus exposure and HLA in healthy donors. Generated by immunoSEQ multiplex PCR, the TCRdb table keeps only in-frame clones and is missing some. The table has some 190,000 clones, around 88% seen once; the top ten hold over 1.1%. Germline loops: CDR1 SNHLY, CDR2 FYNNEI. V lost 5 bases and J 2 bases, leaving 13 bases between the germline ends. The CDR3 totals 15 residues. The receptor was derived from a woman younger than 30 in good health and CMV-seronegative. The V and J genes are TRBV2 and TRBJ1-3; D gene unclear. Sequenced input: PBMCs. This CDR3 reads CASSREGFTGNTIYF. CDR3 sequence (DNA): TGTGCCAGCAGTCGGGAGGGATTTACTGGAAACACCATATATTTT.